The next 30 T cell receptor beta chains were all read from a single sample in a study of shared clonotypes between healthy human individuals. Clones were sequenced by immunoSEQ multiplex PCR, and TCRdb holds only the in-frame ones, with some missing. The sample yields around 200,000 clones, around 63% seen once. The sequenced sample was memory CD4+ T cells sorted from blood. Sample subset: CD45RA-negative fraction. These receptors all come from a man in his thirties or forties in good health.

V is TRBV7-9 and J is TRBJ2-7; 10 bases align to TRBD1. Trimming cost V 3 bases and J 6 bases; bases outside gene matches: 8. This CDR3 is built from 15 residues. Germline lookup yields CDR1 SEHNR and CDR2 FQNEAQ (reference sequence). The CDR3 coding sequence is TGTGCCAGCAGCTTTACCGGGACAGGGGCGCGCGAGCAGTACTTC. Translation gives CASSFTGTGAREQYF.

Concerning this clone itself: Sequence at one end of the junction differs from germline and may be a read error. V gene TRBV6-5 combines with J gene TRBJ2-3; no reliable D call. In germline, CDR1 is MNHEY, CDR2 SVGAGI. There are 13 residues in the CDR3. CDR3 residues: CASSSPGTDTQYF. In DNA form, the CDR3 reads TGTGCCAGCAGTTCCCCCGGCACGGATACGCAGTATTTT.

The chain has TRBV18 and TRBJ2-6; unclear D gene. Trimming removed 2 bases at V and 0 bases at J, with 5 bases between. The germline V gene has CDR1 KGHSH and CDR2 LQKENI. CDR3 length: 15 residues. The DNA of the CDR3 is TGTGCCAGCTCACCAGTGAGCTCTGGGGCCAACGTCCTGACTTTC. Protein product: CASSPVSSGANVLTF.

Of note for this clone: Possible read error: a much larger clone is one base away. This chain uses TRBV28 with TRBJ1-5; D is unresolved. The CDR3 runs to 12 residues. Per the germline V gene, CDR1 is MDHEN and CDR2 is SYDVKM. Between the trimmed V and J ends, which lost 2 bases and 6 bases, there was a span of 5 bases. The DNA of the CDR3 is TGTGCCAGCAGTTTACAGGTTCAGCCCCAGCATTTT. Translated, it gives CASSLQVQPQHF. The whole variable domain, remainder taken from reference TRBV28 and TRBJ1-5, is DVKVTQSSRYLVKRTGEKVFLECVQDMDHENMFWYRQDPGLGLRLIYFSYDVKMKEKGDIPEGYSVSREKKERFSLILESASTNQTSMYLCASSLQVQPQHFGDGTRLSIL.

The chain has TRBV14 and TRBJ2-3; D is undetermined. Trimming left V 2 bases short and J 3 bases short, with 12 bases between. CDR3 length equals 15 residues. The germline CDR1 and CDR2 sequences are SGHDN and FVKESK. Here the CDR3 DNA reads TGTGCCAGCAGCCAAATCACCGGGTATACAGATACGCAGTATTTT. It codes for CASSQITGYTDTQYF.

This clone was seen ten or more times. The CDR3 sequence is CASSYDRWETQYF. CDR3 nucleotide sequence: TGCGCCAGCAGCTATGACAGGTGGGAGACCCAGTACTTC. The V gene is TRBV5-1, the J gene TRBJ2-5; tentative D call: TRBD1 (6 bases). In germline, CDR1 is SGHRS, CDR2 YFSETQ. The CDR3 has 13 residues. V shed 3 bases and J shed 5 bases, with 11 bases lying between them.

V is TRBV5-1 and J is TRBJ2-3, with a tentative D call TRBD1 (6 bases). Germline V CDR1 and CDR2: SGHRS, YFSETQ. V was cut by 7 bases and J by 0 bases, with 12 bases left in between. The CDR3 runs 14 residues. This CDR3 reads CASRQGTSTDTQYF. As DNA, the CDR3 is TGCGCCAGCCGGCAAGGGACAAGCACAGATACGCAGTATTTT.

This rearrangement joins TRBV2 to TRBJ1-1; unclear D gene. CDR1 SNHLY and CDR2 FYNNEI come from the germline V gene. CDR3 size: 16 residues. The V gene lost 1 base and the J gene lost 2 bases, with 14 bases spanning the gap. The CDR3 DNA is TGTGCCAGCAGTGAAGTGGAGACGAGAACTAACACTGAAGCTTTCTTT. Translation gives CASSEVETRTNTEAFF.

V is TRBV6-1 and J is TRBJ1-2; no definite D call. V was clipped by 1 base and J by 0 bases, with 15 bases between them. Germline V gene sequence: CDR1 MNHNS, CDR2 SASEGT. The CDR3 sequence is 17 residues long. CDR3 region: CASSEVGLLDPNYGYTF. Written as DNA, the CDR3 is TGTGCCAGCAGTGAAGTAGGGTTGCTAGATCCTAACTATGGCTACACCTTC.

Remarks on this clone: A read error is possible here, since a much larger clone lies one base away. The genes are TRBV7-6 and TRBJ2-3; weak D call: TRBD1 (6 bases). Germline CDR1 reads SGHVS; CDR2 reads FNYEAQ. V shed 2 bases and J shed 1 base, with 7 bases lying between them. This CDR3 region has 14 residues. The DNA for the CDR3 is TGTGCCAGCAGCTTAAGGACAGGCACAGATACGCAGTATTTT. Protein product: CASSLRTGTDTQYF.

This clone was detected many times. V and J are TRBV25-1 and TRBJ1-2, with no clear D. The germline V gene encodes CDR1 MGHDK and CDR2 SYGVNS. The length of the CDR3 is 16 residues. V was cut by 3 bases and J by 8 bases, with 22 bases left in between. This CDR3 reads CASSEFASGGLGGYTF. The DNA of the CDR3 is TGTGCCAGCAGTGAGTTCGCGTCAGGCGGTTTAGGGGGCTACACCTTC.

The gene calls are TRBV7-2 and TRBJ1-1; D not certain. This CDR3 is built from 14 residues. Germline V gene lookup returns CDR1 SGHTA and CDR2 FQGNSA. V dropped 1 base and J dropped 1 base, with 7 bases sitting between them. Written as DNA, the CDR3 is TGTGCCAGCAGCTTAGAGTATAGGAACACTGAAGCTTTCTTT. This translates into CASSLEYRNTEAFF.

In the case of this clone: This sample includes further DNA sequences coding for the same CDR3. This chain links TRBV7-2 with TRBJ1-2; 9 bases agree with TRBD1. Germline CDR1 SGHTA, CDR2 FQGNSA. The V gene end was trimmed by 1 base and the J gene end by 7 bases; junction bases not matched to a gene: 1. The CDR3 runs 13 residues. CDR3 sequence reads: CASSLDRGPGYTF. The CDR3 region has the DNA TGTGCCAGCAGCTTAGACAGGGGGCCTGGCTACACCTTC.

For this clone: A much larger clone sits a single nucleotide away, making a read error possible. V usage is TRBV9 and J usage is TRBJ2-1; possibly TRBD1 for D (7 bases). From germline, CDR1 is SGDLS and CDR2 YYNGEE. CDR3 length: 15 residues. CDR3 residues: CASGGTAVSYNKQFF. For the CDR3, the DNA is TGTGCCAGCGGGGGGACAGCCGTCTCCTACAATAAGCAGTTCTTC.

The genes are TRBV15 and TRBJ2-7, with 16 positions matching TRBD2. This CDR3 is built from 20 residues. Germline values: CDR1 LNHNV, CDR2 YYDKDF (reference sequence). The junction had 12 bases not matched to a gene; V was cut back by 0 bases and J by 4 bases. Here the CDR3 DNA reads TGTGCCACCAGCAGAGAAGGGGGACTAGCGGGAGGGACCCAAAGATACGAGCAGTACTTC. Translated, it gives CATSREGGLAGGTQRYEQYF.

The chain combines TRBV18 with TRBJ2-5; D perhaps matches TRBD1 (6 bases). Germline V gene lookup returns CDR1 KGHSH and CDR2 LQKENI. Trimming shortened V by 5 bases and J by 5 bases, and 15 bases separated the two germline ends. This CDR3 contains 14 residues. CDR3 in amino acids: CASSETSGEETQYF. CDR3 bases: TGTGCCAGCTCAGAGACTTCAGGGGAGGAGACCCAGTACTTC.

The count of this clone is one. The CDR3 nucleotides are TGTGCCAGCAGTGCGACTAGCGGGGACTACGAGCAGTACTTC. Translation gives CASSATSGDYEQYF. J is TRBJ2-7 and V is TRBV6-1, with TRBD2 identical over 11 bases. With V trimmed by 4 bases and J by 3 bases, 2 bases remained unmatched. CDR1 is MNHNS, CDR2 SASEGT, per germline. CDR3 length: 14 amino acids.

The V gene is TRBV5-5, the J gene TRBJ1-2; possibly TRBD1 for D (5 bases). This CDR3 is built from 16 residues. V was cut by 4 bases and J by 8 bases, with 24 bases left in between. The V gene's germline CDR1 is SGHKS and CDR2 YYEKEE (reference sequence). CDR3 coding DNA: TGTGCCAGCAGCGGGGACCGGGGCTCTCATCAGCGAGGCTACACCTTC. It translates to CASSGDRGSHQRGYTF.

This clone appeared a few times. The chain has TRBV4-2 and TRBJ1-2; TRBD1 matches at 8 bases. The CDR3 is 15 residues long. Germline V gives CDR1 LGHNA, CDR2 YNFKEQ. V lost 1 base, J lost 4 bases, and 5 bases stayed unmatched. Here the CDR3 DNA reads TGTGCCAGCAGCCAAGGTACAGGGGGGATCTATGGCTACACCTTC. Its translation: CASSQGTGGIYGYTF.

The CDR3 is CASREQGTGANVLTF. The CDR3, as DNA: TGTGCCAGCAGGGAACAGGGGACGGGGGCCAACGTCCTGACTTTC. This chain uses TRBV6-1 with TRBJ2-6; 7 bases match TRBD1. After removal of 6 bases from V and 4 bases from J, the junction contained 6 bases not matched to a gene. This CDR3 contains 15 residues. Germline CDR1 reads MNHNS; CDR2 reads SASEGT.

This chain links TRBV10-3 with TRBJ2-2; 7 bases are shared with TRBD2. V dropped 0 bases and J dropped 3; count of bases not matched to a gene: 7. The CDR3 loop spans 17 amino acids. Germline-derived CDR1 and CDR2 are ENHRY and SYGVKD. The CDR3 sequence is CAISESSPAGYTGELFF. The CDR3 nucleotides are TGTGCCATCAGTGAGTCGAGTCCAGCGGGATACACCGGGGAGCTGTTTTTT.

The CDR3 here is CASSEQGVYTF. CDR3 DNA: TGTGCCAGTAGTGAACAGGGGGTATACACCTTC. The chain joins TRBV19 to TRBJ1-2; 8 nucleotides line up with TRBD1. The germline gives CDR1 LNHDA, CDR2 SQIVND (reference sequence). The CDR3 sequence is 11 residues long. V shed 5 bases, J shed 11 bases, and the junction held 4 bases outside the gene matches.

The genes are TRBV11-2 and TRBJ2-5, with 9 nucleotides matching TRBD2. CDR1 and CDR2 (germline): SGHAT, FQNNGV. CDR3 size: 15 residues. V dropped 5 bases and J dropped 5; count of bases not matched to a gene: 9. DNA for the CDR3: TGTGCCAGCAGCCCATCCATGACTAGCGGCGAGACCCAGTACTTC. It encodes CASSPSMTSGETQYF.

This clone was found a few times. The rearrangement links TRBV7-6 to TRBJ1-5, with D unresolved. The CDR3 runs to 13 residues. The germline V gene has CDR1 SGHVS and CDR2 FNYEAQ. Deletions cut 1 base from V and 5 bases from J, with 6 bases between. This chain's CDR3 is CASSLDEDQPQHF. DNA for the CDR3: TGTGCCAGCAGCTTAGACGAAGATCAGCCCCAGCATTTT.

The chain employs TRBV6-6 and TRBJ2-5, with 8 bases matching TRBD1. The length of the CDR3 is 16 residues. Germline V gene lookup returns CDR1 MNHNY and CDR2 SVGAGI (reference sequence). After removal of 2 bases from V and 5 bases from J, the junction contained 10 bases not matched to a gene. This CDR3 is CASSYPRDRWGETQYF. DNA of the CDR3: TGTGCCAGCAGTTACCCTCGGGACAGGTGGGGTGAGACCCAGTACTTC.

The chain links TRBV28 to TRBJ2-3; no reliable D call. This CDR3 has 10 residues. Germline loops: CDR1 MDHEN, CDR2 SYDVKM. Trimming stripped 10 bases from V and 9 bases from J, with 11 bases between. The CDR3 DNA reads TGTGCCACCTCCGGCTCAACGCAGTATTTT. This encodes CATSGSTQYF. The complete variable domain, with remaining parts taken from reference TRBV28 and TRBJ2-3, reads DVKVTQSSRYLVKRTGEKVFLECVQDMDHENMFWYRQDPGLGLRLIYFSYDVKMKEKGDIPEGYSVSREKKERFSLILESASTNQTSMYLCATSGSTQYFGPGTRLTVL.

The rearrangement uses TRBV2 and TRBJ2-5; D unresolved. The CDR3 length is 15 residues. V lost 0 bases, J lost 0 bases, and 8 bases lay in between. Germline values: CDR1 SNHLY, CDR2 FYNNEI. CDR3 sequence reads: CASSEAGTYQETQYF. For the CDR3, the DNA is TGTGCCAGCAGTGAAGCGGGAACGTACCAAGAGACCCAGTACTTC.

The chain carries TRBV11-3 and TRBJ2-1; TRBD1 might be the D (8 bases). The CDR3 sequence is 14 residues long. V lost 5 bases and J lost 8, with 16 bases in between. Germline V gene sequence: CDR1 SGHNT, CDR2 YENEEA. The chain's CDR3 is CASSTYRGGYEQFF. CDR3 sequence (DNA): TGTGCCAGCAGCACGTACAGGGGGGGCTATGAGCAGTTCTTC.

V gene TRBV6-5 combines with J gene TRBJ1-1; TRBD1 aligns across 10 bases. This CDR3 is 14 amino acids long. Germline CDR1 and CDR2: MNHEY and SVGAGI. V shed 4 bases and J 7 bases; nucleotides not matched to a gene: 6. In DNA form, the CDR3 reads TGTGCCAGCAGTTTGATAGGGACAGGGGTTGAAGCTTTCTTT. Its translation: CASSLIGTGVEAFF.

This clone has only one observation. This sequence joins TRBV10-2 and TRBJ1-3, with D possibly being TRBD1 (6 bases). Germline V gene lookup returns CDR1 WSHSY and CDR2 SAAADI. CDR3 length: 14 amino acids. Trimming left V 6 bases short and J 2 bases short, with 11 bases between. CDR3 amino acids: CASRQGIPGNTIYF. The DNA of the CDR3 is TGCGCCAGCAGGCAGGGGATTCCTGGAAACACCATATATTTT.